This TCR beta chain was sequenced during a study of cytomegalovirus exposure and HLA in healthy donors. General study points: Relative to the approximately 680-donor mean, N-insertions were reportedly fewer in an Asian-associated ancestry cluster in a later analysis. HLA alleles showed associations with 16,951 TCR beta sequences in a later analysis, at a 0.05 false discovery rate. Most subjects had HLA-A and HLA-B alleles reportedly predicted accurately by TCR beta sequences.

The ends were cut back, 2 bases at V and 8 bases at J, with 15 bases in the middle. This CDR3 is 14 amino acids long. CDR1 and CDR2 (germline): MRHNA, SNTAGT. Of note for this clone: Its target is unknown.

The PCR had 60 Vbeta and 13 Jbeta primers. Some clones are missing from TCRdb's copy, which holds only in-frame ones; the method was immunoSEQ multiplex PCR. Among over 100,000 clones, 55% to 75% were seen once, and the ten largest hold 5.4%. Material: PBMCs. The chain links TRBV6-4 to TRBJ1-2, with D possibly TRBD1 on 5 matching bases. The receptor was derived from a woman aged 70-85 years in good health and CMV-seropositive. In nucleotides, the CDR3 is TGTGCCAGCAGTGACCGTCTGGGGGGGATCGGCTACACCTTC. It encodes CASSDRLGGIGYTF.